This T cell receptor beta chain was identified in a study of T cell responses to AZD1222 COVID-19 vaccine. Assay: immunoSEQ multiplex PCR; the TCRdb copy retains only in-frame clones and omits some. The sample yields 140,000 to 150,000 clones, roughly 89% seen once. Between the trimmed V and J ends, which lost 3 bases and 7 bases, there was a span of 22 bases. Germline V gene data show CDR1 as SGHRS and CDR2 as YFSETQ. CDR3 length: 16 residues. Sample: peripheral blood, taken on day 0 of AZD1222 vaccination. This TCR was sampled from an adult in good health. The chain is built from TRBV5-1 and TRBJ1-2, with a weak D call TRBD1 (6 bases). The CDR3 sequence is CASSYGNRQDGGGYTF. The CDR3 nucleotides read TGCGCCAGCAGCTACGGGAACCGACAGGACGGAGGTGGCTACACCTTC. Looking up the rest from reference TRBV5-1 and TRBJ1-2 gives the full variable domain: KAGVTQTPRYLIKTRGQQVTLSCSPISGHRSVSWYQQTPGQGLQFLFEYFSETQRNKGNFPGRFSGRQFSNSRSEMNVSTLELGDSALYLCASSYGNRQDGGGYTFGSGTRLTVV.